One T cell receptor (beta chain) is described in this entry. Its cognate antigen is unknown. These data originate in a study of post-analysis software for immune sequencing data. Background on the study: Several disease courses (relapsing-remitting, secondary progressive and progressive-relapsing) of multiple sclerosis were included. General observations from the study: People with multiple sclerosis had a significantly lower normalized Chao1 diversity than controls did. About five TRBV segments, including TRBV5-6, TRBV5-1 and TRBV20-1, were more frequent in patients than controls.

The V end was cut by 5 bases, the J end by 4 bases, with 14 bases between. The germline gives CDR1 SGHTA, CDR2 FQGNSA. The CDR3 covers 14 residues. The TCR beta cDNA libraries carried unique molecular identifiers. MiXCR was run by TCRdb on the PCR reads, yielding one entry per CDR3 protein. The data hold fewer than 850,000 distinct CDR3 sequences, with 25% to 30% observed a single time. Sequenced input: blood. This rearrangement joins TRBV7-2 to TRBJ1-1, with D unclear. The receptor comes from a girl aged 10 to 17 with multiple sclerosis. CDR3 nucleotide sequence: TGTGCCAGCAGCAACCAAGGTGGAGGCACTGAAGCTTTCTTT. Translated, it gives CASSNQGGGTEAFF.